This TCR beta chain was sequenced during a study of blood T cell repertoires in COVID-19. Overall study: The United States, Italy and Spain supplied acute and convalescent COVID-19 samples. Sample material is recorded as cDNA or gDNA derived from T cells, B-cell-depleted T cells, or PBMCs.

This CDR3 region has 14 residues. Germline loops: CDR1 SQVTM, CDR2 ANQGSEA. Trimming removed 4 bases from V and 6 bases from J; junction bases left unmatched: 7. In the authors' workflow: Reference gene primer amplification gave nucleated cell count estimates. Profiling relied on immunoSEQ multiplex PCR, and the TCRdb table lists in-frame clones only, not all of them. From that table come the V and J calls and clone size; the DNA was used to work out D and trimming. This sample has 120,000 or so clones, with around 83% found just once. Sequencing was done on a sample of peripheral blood. The clonotype comes from a man aged 80 or over with active or convalescent COVID-19. The gene calls are TRBV29-1 and TRBJ2-1; 9 bases are a match to TRBD1. The CDR3: CSVVPGTGFNEQFF. In nucleotides, the CDR3 is TGCAGCGTTGTGCCCGGGACAGGGTTCAATGAGCAGTTCTTC.